The 8 T cell receptor beta chains below were found in one sample sequenced in a study of CD8 T cells in ankylosing spondylitis. Their target antigens are unknown. Regarding the study as a whole: Ankylosing spondylitis blood appeared to carry a characteristic TCR beta motif of roughly eight highly homologous variants.

One entry per CDR3 protein results from TCRdb running MiXCR on the 5' RACE reads. The sample includes roughly 700,000 distinct CDR3 sequences, under 20% of them seen just once. The sequenced sample was blood, either unsorted or a sorted T cell fraction (not recorded which). These TCRs come from a male donor with ankylosing spondylitis.

This clonotype was counted at least ten times. The rearrangement links TRBV28 to TRBJ2-4, with D perhaps TRBD2 (6 bases). The V gene lost 5 bases and the J gene lost 0 bases, with 11 bases spanning the gap. Germline-derived CDR1 and CDR2 are MDHEN and SYDVKM. CDR3 size: 15 residues. The CDR3 DNA reads as TGTGCCAGCAGTGCCGGCGGGACAGCCAAAAACATTCAGTACTTC. This codes for CASSAGGTAKNIQYF.

The V gene is TRBV15, the J gene TRBJ1-4, with a possible D match to TRBD1 (5 bases). The germline V and J ends were trimmed by 4 bases and 4 bases, with 10 bases remaining between them. CDR1 and CDR2 from the germline V gene are LNHNV and YYDKDF (reference sequence). The length of the CDR3 is 14 residues. The CDR3 coding sequence is TGTGCCACCAGCACCGGGACGGATAATGAAAAACTGTTTTTT. It is translated as CATSTGTDNEKLFF.

This clonotype was picked up one time. This chain links TRBV7-9 with TRBJ2-2, with D perhaps matching TRBD1 or TRBD2 (5 bases each). From germline, CDR1 is SEHNR and CDR2 FQNEAQ (reference sequence). There are 15 residues in the CDR3. V shed 3 bases and J shed 8 bases, with 16 bases lying between them. The CDR3 protein is CASSFPGPYVGELFF. The CDR3 region has the DNA TGTGCCAGCAGCTTCCCGGGACCCTACGTTGGGGAGCTGTTTTTT.

The rearrangement joins TRBV20-1 to TRBJ2-5, with 11 bases aligning to TRBD1. This CDR3 is built from 18 residues. From germline, CDR1 is DFQATT and CDR2 SNEGSKA (reference sequence). After removal of 1 base from V and 0 bases from J, the junction contained 10 bases not matched to a gene. The CDR3: CSARAGQGALPYQETQYF. CDR3 bases: TGCAGTGCTAGAGCCGGACAGGGGGCCTTACCGTACCAAGAGACCCAGTACTTC.

This clonotype appeared a few times. V is TRBV29-1 and J is TRBJ2-1; 9 bases agree with TRBD2. Germline lookup yields CDR1 SQVTM and CDR2 ANQGSEA. CDR3 length: 14 amino acids. J lost 8 bases, V lost 3 bases, and 8 bases had no gene match. The CDR3 coding sequence is TGCAGCGTTGAGGACGAGCGGGAGGTCTATGAGCAGTTCTTC. It yields the protein CSVEDEREVYEQFF.

The genes are TRBV7-2 and TRBJ1-6, with TRBD1 as a possible D gene (5 bases). The V end lost 0 bases, the J end lost 2 bases, and 8 bases lay between the germline ends. The CDR3 is 16 amino acids. Germline CDR1 SGHTA, CDR2 FQGNSA. The CDR3 reads CASSLADRPYNSPLHF. The DNA for the CDR3 is TGTGCCAGCAGCTTAGCCGACAGACCCTATAATTCACCCCTCCACTTT.

In its sample, this clonotype was seen a few times. This sequence joins TRBV7-2 and TRBJ1-2, with 7 bases matching TRBD1. With V trimmed by 2 bases and J by 8 bases, 5 bases remained unmatched. Germline V gene data show CDR1 as SGHTA and CDR2 as FQGNSA. The CDR3 length is 13 residues. CDR3 sequence (DNA): TGTGCCAGCAGCTTATCTGGCAGGGGGGGCTACACCTTC. Protein sequence: CASSLSGRGGYTF.

This clonotype has at least ten counts. The J gene is TRBJ2-5, the V gene TRBV12-3 or TRBV12-4; possibly TRBD1 or TRBD2 for D (6 bases each). The CDR3 runs to 13 residues. V lost 3 bases, J lost 5 bases, and 10 bases lay in between. This chain's CDR3 is CASSFGGLETQYF. The CDR3 nucleotides read TGTGCCAGCAGTTTTGGGGGGCTGGAGACCCAGTACTTC.